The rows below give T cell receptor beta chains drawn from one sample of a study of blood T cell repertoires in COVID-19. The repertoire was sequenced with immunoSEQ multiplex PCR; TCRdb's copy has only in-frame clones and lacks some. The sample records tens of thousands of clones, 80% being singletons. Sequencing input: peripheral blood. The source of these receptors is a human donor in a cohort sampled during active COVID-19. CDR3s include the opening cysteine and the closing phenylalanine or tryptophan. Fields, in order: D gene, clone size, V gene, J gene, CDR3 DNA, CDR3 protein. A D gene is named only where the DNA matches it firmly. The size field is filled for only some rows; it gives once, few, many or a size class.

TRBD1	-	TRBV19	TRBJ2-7	TGTGCCAGTAGTATACCGGGACAGAAGTACGAGCAGTACTTC	CASSIPGQKYEQYF
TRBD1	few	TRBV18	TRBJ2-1	TGTGCCAGCTCCCGAGGGGGCAGTCAATATTCACTGGGGCAGTTCTTC	CASSRGGSQYSLGQFF
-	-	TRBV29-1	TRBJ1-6	TGCAGCGCACAAGAGGGTGATTCACCCCTCCACTTT	CSAQEGDSPLHF
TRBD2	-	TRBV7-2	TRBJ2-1	TGTGCCAGCAGCTTAGATAGCGGGAGAGGCAATGAGCAGTTCTTC	CASSLDSGRGNEQFF
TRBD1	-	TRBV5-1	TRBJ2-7	TGCGCCAGCAGCTTAGGCCCCGGGACAGGGGCCTACGAGCAGTACTTC	CASSLGPGTGAYEQYF
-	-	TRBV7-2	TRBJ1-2	TGTGCCAGCAGCATACCGGGGGGTGGGGAATCCTATGGCTACACCTTC	CASSIPGGGESYGYTF
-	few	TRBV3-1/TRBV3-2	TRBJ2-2	TGTGCCAGCAGCGATCGCCCGGGGACCGGGGAGCTGTTTTTT	CASSDRPGTGELFF
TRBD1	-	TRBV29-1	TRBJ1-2	TGCAGCGTTGTTGACAGGGGGCAATATGGCTACACCTTC	CSVVDRGQYGYTF
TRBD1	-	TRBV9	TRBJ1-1	TGTGCCAGCAGCGTAAGAGGGGGCGGAATAATGAACACTGAAGCTTTCTTT	CASSVRGGGIMNTEAFF
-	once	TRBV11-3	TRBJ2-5	TGTGCCAGCAGCTCCGGGGTCAAAGAGACCCAGTACTTC	CASSSGVKETQYF
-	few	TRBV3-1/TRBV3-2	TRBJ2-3	TGTGCCAGCAGCCAAACGCCCGCGGGTGGTACGCAGTATTTT	CASSQTPAGGTQYF
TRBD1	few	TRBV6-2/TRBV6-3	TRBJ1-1	TGTGCCAGCAGTTACGGAGTGGACAGGGTCAAGAACACTGAAGCTTTCTTT	CASSYGVDRVKNTEAFF
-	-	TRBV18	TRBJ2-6	TGTGCCAGCTCTGGTCCTATTTCTGGGGCCAACGTCCTGACTTTC	CASSGPISGANVLTF